Included here is one T cell receptor beta chain sequence, with context. Its antigen is not identified. V lost 1 base and J lost 2, with 17 bases in between. CDR1 MGHRA and CDR2 YSYEKL come from the germline V gene. The CDR3 is made up of 17 amino acids. These data come from a study of T cell responses to AZD1222 COVID-19 vaccine. Across the study: Second doses that came at about 4 or about 12 weeks were put together.

Study-wide findings and caveats: Clonal diversity was possibly underestimated; the donors were predominantly white British and more often female.

Method: immunoSEQ multiplex PCR; TCRdb's copy keeps in-frame clones and lacks some. The sample lists 150,000 to 200,000 clones, 92% seen once, with roughly a tenth in the top ten. The chain employs TRBV4-1 and TRBJ1-1; the D is unclear. Sequencing was performed on peripheral blood, taken on day 0 of AZD1222 vaccination. This receptor was obtained from an adult in good health. Here the CDR3 reads CASSQGRLTATNTEAFF. CDR3 in DNA: TGCGCCAGCAGCCAAGGAAGGCTAACAGCTACCAACACTGAAGCTTTCTTT.